Reported below is one T cell receptor beta chain. This sample was taken from a study of cytomegalovirus exposure and HLA in healthy donors. Use of 60 Vbeta and 13 Jbeta primers characterized the PCR. The assay was immunoSEQ multiplex PCR, and TCRdb's table has in-frame clones only and misses some. Of some 130,000 clones in the sample, roughly 77% were seen once. This CDR3 has 13 residues. Germline values: CDR1 MNHNY, CDR2 SVGAGI (reference sequence). V lost 2 bases to trimming and J lost 6 bases, with 10 bases between them. The clonotype comes from a female donor in good health and CMV-seronegative. This rearrangement joins TRBV6-6 to TRBJ1-2; tentatively, D is TRBD1 (5 bases). Sequenced sample: PBMCs. The CDR3 DNA sequence: TGTGCCAGCAGTTACCTGGACACCAATGGCTACACCTTC. It encodes CASSYLDTNGYTF.